The source of this T cell receptor beta chain is a study of T cell clonotyping in hematopoietic cell transplantation. On the study more broadly: Cytoreduction preceded collection of pretransplant recipient samples. Study-wide points: Recipient TCR diversity dropped after transplant; expanded clonotypes rose from day 30 to 180. Without cell sorting, CD4 versus CD8 contributions remain unresolved.

Measured with immunoSEQ multiplex PCR; TCRdb has only the in-frame clones, and not every one. The profile shows tens of thousands of clones, 90% to 97% of them singletons. The CDR3 runs to 14 residues. From germline, CDR1 is SGHTA and CDR2 FQGTGA. Trimming took off 5 bases at V and 0 bases at J, with 10 bases between the two ends. Indicated time point: recipient sample about 28 days before transplant, after cytoreduction. Samples: about 28 days before transplant, then days 30, 100 and 180 after. Points on this clone: The antigen is undetermined.

V gene TRBV7-3 combines with J gene TRBJ1-1, with D tentatively TRBD1 (5 bases). This clonotype was obtained from a woman between 45 and 65 years old with acute myeloid leukemia. Some clones in this sample may be carry-over from other donors' samples. The input for sequencing was peripheral blood mononuclear cells, taken before stem cell transplant. CDR3 bases: TGTGCCAGCAGCCATGGGACCGTGAACACTGAAGCTTTCTTT. This codes for CASSHGTVNTEAFF.